A selection of T cell receptor beta chains follows, all from one sample in a study of blood T cell repertoires in COVID-19. Sequencing used immunoSEQ multiplex PCR; TCRdb keeps in-frame clones, though not all of them. The profile covers around 250,000 clones, with 90% appearing a single time and under 2.5% taken by the ten largest. Material for sequencing was peripheral blood. Source of these receptors: a woman in her sixties or seventies with COVID-19, enrolled during active disease. Both conserved end residues are part of each CDR3. Each record gives: J gene, D gene, V gene, clone size, CDR3 protein, CDR3 DNA. A D gene is named only where the DNA matches it firmly. Size is stated for part of the rows, as once, few or many counts, or as a class when the clone is expanded.

J gene: TRBJ1-2
D gene: .
V gene: TRBV15
clone size: .
CDR3 protein: CATSRDRPGLVNGYTF
CDR3 DNA: TGTGCCACCAGCAGAGATCGCCCAGGCTTAGTGAATGGCTACACCTTC

J gene: TRBJ1-2
D gene: .
V gene: TRBV18
clone size: .
CDR3 protein: CASSLGVRYGYTF
CDR3 DNA: TGTGCCAGCTCACTCGGGGTTCGGTATGGCTACACCTTC

J gene: TRBJ2-1
D gene: TRBD2
V gene: TRBV10-2
clone size: .
CDR3 protein: CASSVSGGAYNEQFF
CDR3 DNA: TGCGCCAGCAGTGTTAGCGGGGGAGCCTACAATGAGCAGTTCTTC

J gene: TRBJ2-2
D gene: TRBD2
V gene: TRBV11-3
clone size: .
CDR3 protein: CASRRTSDTGELFF
CDR3 DNA: TGTGCCAGCAGGAGGACTAGCGACACCGGGGAGCTGTTTTTT

J gene: TRBJ1-2
D gene: .
V gene: TRBV5-6
clone size: .
CDR3 protein: CASTKKRSAGYTF
CDR3 DNA: TGTGCCAGCACCAAAAAGCGATCAGCTGGCTACACCTTC

J gene: TRBJ2-5
D gene: .
V gene: TRBV9
clone size: .
CDR3 protein: CASSVGGGLKTQYF
CDR3 DNA: TGTGCCAGCAGCGTAGGGGGGGGCCTAAAGACCCAGTACTTC

J gene: TRBJ1-1
D gene: .
V gene: TRBV5-4
clone size: once
CDR3 protein: CASSPTGRRTNPEAFF
CDR3 DNA: TGTGCCAGCAGCCCAACGGGCCGGAGGACCAACCCTGAAGCTTTCTTT

J gene: TRBJ2-7
D gene: TRBD1
V gene: TRBV4-2
clone size: once
CDR3 protein: CASSLTGDFSYEQYF
CDR3 DNA: TGTGCCAGCAGCCTCACAGGGGATTTTTCCTACGAGCAGTACTTC

J gene: TRBJ1-4
D gene: .
V gene: TRBV7-9
clone size: few
CDR3 protein: CASSLGQENEKLFF
CDR3 DNA: TGTGCCAGCAGCTTAGGACAGGAGAATGAAAAACTGTTTTTT

J gene: TRBJ2-1
D gene: TRBD1
V gene: TRBV7-9
clone size: .
CDR3 protein: CASSPQLGQGDNEQFF
CDR3 DNA: TGTGCCAGCAGCCCGCAGTTAGGACAGGGCGACAATGAGCAGTTCTTC

J gene: TRBJ1-5
D gene: .
V gene: TRBV19
clone size: .
CDR3 protein: CASSPRRGDQPQHF
CDR3 DNA: TGTGCCAGTAGCCCCCGGCGGGGAGATCAGCCCCAGCATTTT

J gene: TRBJ1-4
D gene: .
V gene: TRBV6-5
clone size: .
CDR3 protein: CASSYDTVERLFF
CDR3 DNA: TGTGCCAGCAGTTACGACACCGTTGAGAGACTGTTTTTT

J gene: TRBJ1-2
D gene: TRBD1
V gene: TRBV5-6
clone size: .
CDR3 protein: CASSFLGQGTNYGYTF
CDR3 DNA: TGTGCCAGCAGCTTTTTAGGACAGGGTACTAACTATGGCTACACCTTC

J gene: TRBJ1-1
D gene: .
V gene: TRBV7-2
clone size: once
CDR3 protein: CASSLNRQGANTEAFF
CDR3 DNA: TGTGCCAGCAGCTTAAATAGGCAAGGAGCGAACACTGAAGCTTTCTTT

J gene: TRBJ1-1
D gene: .
V gene: TRBV7-9
clone size: .
CDR3 protein: CASSFDSEAFF
CDR3 DNA: TGTGCCAGCAGCTTCGACAGTGAAGCTTTCTTT

J gene: TRBJ1-2
D gene: .
V gene: TRBV7-2
clone size: once
CDR3 protein: CASKYRTTNYGYTF
CDR3 DNA: TGTGCCAGCAAATACAGGACCACCAACTATGGCTACACCTTC

J gene: TRBJ2-3
D gene: .
V gene: TRBV7-2
clone size: .
CDR3 protein: CASSPGQRYPTDTQYF
CDR3 DNA: TGTGCCAGCAGCCCCGGACAGCGATACCCCACAGATACGCAGTATTTT

J gene: TRBJ1-1
D gene: .
V gene: TRBV7-2
clone size: .
CDR3 protein: CASSYGQPTEAFF
CDR3 DNA: TGTGCCAGCAGCTACGGACAGCCCACTGAAGCTTTCTTT

J gene: TRBJ1-2
D gene: TRBD1
V gene: TRBV7-2
clone size: .
CDR3 protein: CASSDSQGAGGYTF
CDR3 DNA: TGTGCCAGCAGCGACTCACAGGGGGCTGGTGGCTACACCTTC

J gene: TRBJ1-4
D gene: .
V gene: TRBV6-5
clone size: .
CDR3 protein: CASSLRGGDVGKLFF
CDR3 DNA: TGTGCCAGCAGTCTACGAGGGGGGGATGTGGGAAAACTGTTTTTT

J gene: TRBJ2-3
D gene: .
V gene: TRBV11-1
clone size: .
CDR3 protein: CASSLDGGRADTQYF
CDR3 DNA: TGTGCCAGCAGCTTAGACGGGGGGCGAGCAGATACGCAGTATTTT

J gene: TRBJ1-1
D gene: .
V gene: TRBV7-3
clone size: .
CDR3 protein: CASKGDGTEAFF
CDR3 DNA: TGTGCCAGCAAGGGGGATGGGACTGAAGCTTTCTTT

J gene: TRBJ2-2
D gene: TRBD1
V gene: TRBV7-2
clone size: .
CDR3 protein: CASSSPTGTGELFF
CDR3 DNA: TGTGCCAGCAGCTCACCGACAGGGACCGGGGAGCTGTTTTTT

J gene: TRBJ1-5
D gene: .
V gene: TRBV4-3
clone size: .
CDR3 protein: CASSQETHQPQHF
CDR3 DNA: TGCGCCAGCAGCCAAGAAACTCATCAGCCCCAGCATTTT

J gene: TRBJ2-3
D gene: TRBD2
V gene: TRBV5-1
clone size: .
CDR3 protein: CASSSSSGGRSTDTQYF
CDR3 DNA: TGCGCCAGCAGCTCCTCTAGCGGGGGCCGGAGCACAGATACGCAGTATTTT

J gene: TRBJ1-6
D gene: TRBD1
V gene: TRBV3-1/TRBV3-2
clone size: .
CDR3 protein: CASRTGTGSGSPLHF
CDR3 DNA: TGTGCCAGCAGAACCGGGACAGGGTCCGGGTCACCCCTCCACTTT

J gene: TRBJ2-3
D gene: TRBD2
V gene: TRBV7-2
clone size: .
CDR3 protein: CASSLSSGGARTDTQYF
CDR3 DNA: TGTGCCAGCAGCTTAAGTAGCGGGGGGGCTCGCACAGATACGCAGTATTTT

J gene: TRBJ2-7
D gene: .
V gene: TRBV11-2
clone size: .
CDR3 protein: CASSLGGPEQYF
CDR3 DNA: TGTGCCAGCAGCTTAGGAGGCCCCGAGCAGTACTTC

J gene: TRBJ1-4
D gene: TRBD1
V gene: TRBV4-3
clone size: .
CDR3 protein: CASSQADRGKHKKLFF
CDR3 DNA: TGCGCCAGCAGCCAAGCCGACAGGGGAAAACACAAAAAACTGTTTTTT

J gene: TRBJ2-3
D gene: TRBD2
V gene: TRBV19
clone size: .
CDR3 protein: CASSKASMTLAGGSDTQYF
CDR3 DNA: TGTGCCAGTAGTAAGGCATCTATGACCCTAGCGGGGGGCTCAGATACGCAGTATTTT

J gene: TRBJ1-4
D gene: TRBD1
V gene: TRBV11-2
clone size: .
CDR3 protein: CASSALVGQGSNEKLFF
CDR3 DNA: TGTGCCAGCAGCGCCCTGGTGGGACAGGGAAGTAATGAAAAACTGTTTTTT

J gene: TRBJ1-2
D gene: .
V gene: TRBV6-5
clone size: .
CDR3 protein: CASSRYGEANYGYTF
CDR3 DNA: TGTGCCAGCAGCCGTTACGGGGAAGCTAACTATGGCTACACCTTC

J gene: TRBJ2-2
D gene: .
V gene: TRBV15
clone size: .
CDR3 protein: CATSRDLTGPNTGELFF
CDR3 DNA: TGTGCCACCAGCAGAGATTTAACAGGGCCGAACACCGGGGAGCTGTTTTTT

J gene: TRBJ2-5
D gene: TRBD1
V gene: TRBV6-2/TRBV6-3
clone size: .
CDR3 protein: CASSRTGETQYF
CDR3 DNA: TGTGCCAGCAGTAGGACAGGGGAGACCCAGTACTTC

J gene: TRBJ1-4
D gene: .
V gene: TRBV6-6
clone size: .
CDR3 protein: CASRARDSNEKLFF
CDR3 DNA: TGTGCCAGCAGAGCGAGGGATTCCAATGAAAAACTGTTTTTT

J gene: TRBJ1-2
D gene: TRBD1
V gene: TRBV28
clone size: .
CDR3 protein: CASSPAPGQGYYGYTF
CDR3 DNA: TGTGCCAGCAGTCCCGCACCGGGACAGGGGTACTATGGCTACACCTTC

J gene: TRBJ2-6
D gene: .
V gene: TRBV9
clone size: once
CDR3 protein: CASSVSSGANVLTF
CDR3 DNA: TGTGCCAGCAGCGTCAGCTCTGGGGCCAACGTCCTGACTTTC

J gene: TRBJ1-6
D gene: TRBD1
V gene: TRBV7-8
clone size: .
CDR3 protein: CASSLEGARRDSPLHF
CDR3 DNA: TGTGCCAGCAGCTTAGAGGGGGCGAGACGGGATTCACCCCTCCACTTT

J gene: TRBJ2-4
D gene: .
V gene: TRBV7-9
clone size: .
CDR3 protein: CASSRSGPQNIQYF
CDR3 DNA: TGTGCCAGCAGCCGTAGTGGTCCTCAAAACATTCAGTACTTC

J gene: TRBJ1-5
D gene: TRBD1
V gene: TRBV27
clone size: once
CDR3 protein: CASSPGTGANQPQHF
CDR3 DNA: TGTGCCAGCAGCCCCGGGACAGGGGCCAATCAGCCCCAGCATTTT

J gene: TRBJ2-1
D gene: TRBD2
V gene: TRBV10-3
clone size: .
CDR3 protein: CAISETGGAYNEQFF
CDR3 DNA: TGTGCCATCAGTGAGACGGGGGGAGCCTACAATGAGCAGTTCTTC

J gene: TRBJ2-1
D gene: .
V gene: TRBV7-2
clone size: .
CDR3 protein: CASSLVGGAAYNEQFF
CDR3 DNA: TGTGCCAGCAGCTTAGTTGGGGGGGCGGCCTACAATGAGCAGTTCTTC

J gene: TRBJ2-1
D gene: TRBD2
V gene: TRBV3-1/TRBV3-2
clone size: .
CDR3 protein: CASSPAGVPYNEQFF
CDR3 DNA: TGTGCCAGCAGCCCAGCGGGGGTCCCCTACAATGAGCAGTTCTTC

J gene: TRBJ2-7
D gene: TRBD1
V gene: TRBV5-1
clone size: .
CDR3 protein: CASSPGTGSYEQYF
CDR3 DNA: TGCGCCAGCAGCCCCGGGACAGGGTCCTACGAGCAGTACTTC

J gene: TRBJ1-5
D gene: .
V gene: TRBV4-1
clone size: .
CDR3 protein: CASSQEYGAGTRSNQPQHF
CDR3 DNA: TGCGCCAGCAGCCAAGAATATGGGGCAGGGACAAGAAGCAATCAGCCCCAGCATTTT

J gene: TRBJ2-3
D gene: .
V gene: TRBV20-1
clone size: .
CDR3 protein: CSAGTPDTQYF
CDR3 DNA: TGCAGTGCCGGGACACCCGATACGCAGTATTTT

J gene: TRBJ1-5
D gene: .
V gene: TRBV7-6
clone size: .
CDR3 protein: CASSKDSYSNQPQHF
CDR3 DNA: TGTGCCAGCAGCAAGGACTCGTATAGCAATCAGCCCCAGCATTTT

J gene: TRBJ2-5
D gene: TRBD2
V gene: TRBV4-1
clone size: .
CDR3 protein: CASSQAETSLDQYF
CDR3 DNA: TGCGCCAGCAGCCAAGCCGAGACTAGCCTGGACCAGTACTTC

J gene: TRBJ2-1
D gene: TRBD1
V gene: TRBV19
clone size: .
CDR3 protein: CASSMLDRGKNEQFF
CDR3 DNA: TGTGCCAGTAGTATGCTGGACAGGGGGAAAAATGAGCAGTTCTTC

J gene: TRBJ1-5
D gene: TRBD1
V gene: TRBV7-2
clone size: .
CDR3 protein: CASSPDRVSNQPQHF
CDR3 DNA: TGTGCCAGCAGCCCGGACAGGGTTTCAAATCAGCCCCAGCATTTT